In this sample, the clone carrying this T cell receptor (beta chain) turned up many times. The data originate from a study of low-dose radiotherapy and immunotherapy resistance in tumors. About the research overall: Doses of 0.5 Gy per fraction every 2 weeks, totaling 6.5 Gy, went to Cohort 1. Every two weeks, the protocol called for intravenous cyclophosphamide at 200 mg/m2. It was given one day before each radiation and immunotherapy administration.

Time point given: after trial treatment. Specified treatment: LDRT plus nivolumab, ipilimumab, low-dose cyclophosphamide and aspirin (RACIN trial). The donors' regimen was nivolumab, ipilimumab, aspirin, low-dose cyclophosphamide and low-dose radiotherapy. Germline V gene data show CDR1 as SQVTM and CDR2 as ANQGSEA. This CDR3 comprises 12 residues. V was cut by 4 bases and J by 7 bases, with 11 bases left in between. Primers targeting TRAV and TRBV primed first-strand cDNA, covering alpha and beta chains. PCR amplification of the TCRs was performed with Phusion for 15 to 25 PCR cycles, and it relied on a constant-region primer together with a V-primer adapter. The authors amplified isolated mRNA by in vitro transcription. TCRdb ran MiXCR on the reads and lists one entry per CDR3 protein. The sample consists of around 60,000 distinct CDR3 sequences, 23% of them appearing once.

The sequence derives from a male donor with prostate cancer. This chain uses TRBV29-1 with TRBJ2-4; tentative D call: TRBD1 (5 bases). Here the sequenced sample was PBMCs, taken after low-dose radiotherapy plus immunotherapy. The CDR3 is CSVGQGRNIQYF. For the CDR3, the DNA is TGCAGCGTTGGGCAGGGTCGGAACATTCAGTACTTC. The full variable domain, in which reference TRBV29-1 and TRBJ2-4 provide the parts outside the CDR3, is SAVISQKPSRDICQRGTSLTIQCQVDSQVTMMFWYRQQPGQSLTLIATANQGSEATYESGFVIDKFPISRPNLTFSTLTVSNMSPEDSSIYLCSVGQGRNIQYFGAGTRLSVL.